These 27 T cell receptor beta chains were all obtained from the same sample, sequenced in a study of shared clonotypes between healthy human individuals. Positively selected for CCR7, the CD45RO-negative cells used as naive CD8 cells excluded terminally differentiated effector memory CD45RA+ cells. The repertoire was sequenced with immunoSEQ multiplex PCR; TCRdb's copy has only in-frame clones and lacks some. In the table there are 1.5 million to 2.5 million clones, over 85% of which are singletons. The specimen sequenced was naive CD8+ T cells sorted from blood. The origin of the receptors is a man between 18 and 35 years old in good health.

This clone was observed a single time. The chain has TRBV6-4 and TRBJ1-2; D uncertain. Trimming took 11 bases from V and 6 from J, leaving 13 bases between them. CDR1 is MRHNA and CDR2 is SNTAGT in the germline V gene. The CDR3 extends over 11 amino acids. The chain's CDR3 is CAAGPGNGYTF. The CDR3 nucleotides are TGTGCCGCTGGACCCGGGAATGGCTACACCTTC.

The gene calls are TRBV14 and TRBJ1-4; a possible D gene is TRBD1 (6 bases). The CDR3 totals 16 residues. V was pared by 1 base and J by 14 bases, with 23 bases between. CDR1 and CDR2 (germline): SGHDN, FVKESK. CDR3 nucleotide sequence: TGTGCCAGCAGCCAAGCCCCGGGGGCCCCGCTCCAATCGCTGTTTTTT. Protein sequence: CASSQAPGAPLQSLFF.

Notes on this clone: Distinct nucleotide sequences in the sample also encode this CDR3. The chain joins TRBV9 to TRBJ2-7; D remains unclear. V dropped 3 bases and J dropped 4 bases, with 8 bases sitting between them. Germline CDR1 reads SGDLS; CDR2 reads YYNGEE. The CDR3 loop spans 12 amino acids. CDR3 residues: CASSGDSYEQYF. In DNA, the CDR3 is TGTGCCAGCAGCGGGGATTCGTACGAGCAGTACTTC.

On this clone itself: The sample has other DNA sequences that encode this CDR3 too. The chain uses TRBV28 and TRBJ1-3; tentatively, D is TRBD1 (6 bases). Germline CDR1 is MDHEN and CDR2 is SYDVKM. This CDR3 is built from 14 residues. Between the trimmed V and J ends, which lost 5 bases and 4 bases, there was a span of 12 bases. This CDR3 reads CASSPTGRGNTIYF. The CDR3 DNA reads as TGTGCCAGCAGTCCCACAGGGAGAGGAAACACCATATATTTT. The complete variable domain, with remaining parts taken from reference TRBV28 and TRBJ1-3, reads DVKVTQSSRYLVKRTGEKVFLECVQDMDHENMFWYRQDPGLGLRLIYFSYDVKMKEKGDIPEGYSVSREKKERFSLILESASTNQTSMYLCASSPTGRGNTIYFGEGSWLTVV.

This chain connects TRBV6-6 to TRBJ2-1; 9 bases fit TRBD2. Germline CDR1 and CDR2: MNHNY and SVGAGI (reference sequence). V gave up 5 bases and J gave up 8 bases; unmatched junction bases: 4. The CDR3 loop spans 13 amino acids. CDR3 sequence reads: CASSDLAGYEQFF. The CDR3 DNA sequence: TGTGCCAGCAGTGACCTAGCGGGGTATGAGCAGTTCTTC.

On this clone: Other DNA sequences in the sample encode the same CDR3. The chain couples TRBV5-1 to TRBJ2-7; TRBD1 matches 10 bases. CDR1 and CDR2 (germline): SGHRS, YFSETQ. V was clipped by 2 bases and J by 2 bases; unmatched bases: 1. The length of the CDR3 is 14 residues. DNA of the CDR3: TGCGCCAGCAGCTTAGGACAGGGGGCCTACGAGCAGTACTTC. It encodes CASSLGQGAYEQYF.

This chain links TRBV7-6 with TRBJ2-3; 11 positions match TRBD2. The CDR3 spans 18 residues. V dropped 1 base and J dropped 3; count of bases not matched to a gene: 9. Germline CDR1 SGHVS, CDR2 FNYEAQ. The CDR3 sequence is CASSLVVALAGGTDTQYF. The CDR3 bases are TGTGCCAGCAGCTTAGTAGTTGCGCTAGCGGGGGGAACAGATACGCAGTATTTT.

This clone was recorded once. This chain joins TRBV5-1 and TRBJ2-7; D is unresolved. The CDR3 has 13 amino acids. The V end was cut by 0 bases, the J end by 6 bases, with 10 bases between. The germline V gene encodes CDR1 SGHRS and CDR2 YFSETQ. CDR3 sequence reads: CASSLDMDPEQYF. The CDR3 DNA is TGCGCCAGCAGCTTGGATATGGACCCCGAGCAGTACTTC.

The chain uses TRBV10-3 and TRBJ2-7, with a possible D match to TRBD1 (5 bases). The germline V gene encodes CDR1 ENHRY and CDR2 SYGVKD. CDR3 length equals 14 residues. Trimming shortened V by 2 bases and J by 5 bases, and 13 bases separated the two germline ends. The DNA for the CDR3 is TGTGCCATCAGTGAGGGTCAGGGAAGCGACGAGCAGTACTTC. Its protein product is CAISEGQGSDEQYF.

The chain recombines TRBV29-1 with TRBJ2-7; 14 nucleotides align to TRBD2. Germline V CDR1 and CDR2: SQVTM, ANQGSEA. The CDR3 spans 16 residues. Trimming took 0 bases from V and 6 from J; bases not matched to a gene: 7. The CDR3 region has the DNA TGCAGCGTTGAAGACGGGACTAGCGGGAGTAGGGGCGAGCAGTACTTC. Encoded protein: CSVEDGTSGSRGEQYF.

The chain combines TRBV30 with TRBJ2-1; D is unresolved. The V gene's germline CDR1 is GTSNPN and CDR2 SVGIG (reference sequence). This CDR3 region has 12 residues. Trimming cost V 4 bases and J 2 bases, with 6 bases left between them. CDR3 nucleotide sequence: TGTGCCTGGAAACCCCCCTACAATGAGCAGTTCTTC. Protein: CAWKPPYNEQFF.

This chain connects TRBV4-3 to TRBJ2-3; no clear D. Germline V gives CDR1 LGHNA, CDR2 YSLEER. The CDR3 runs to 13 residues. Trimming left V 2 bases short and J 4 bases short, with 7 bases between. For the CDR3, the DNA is TGCGCCAGCAGCCAAATCATGGCAGATACGCAGTATTTT. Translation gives CASSQIMADTQYF.

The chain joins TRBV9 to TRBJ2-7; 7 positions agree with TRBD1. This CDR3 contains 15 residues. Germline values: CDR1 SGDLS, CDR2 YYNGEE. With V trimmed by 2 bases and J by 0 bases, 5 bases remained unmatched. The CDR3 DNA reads TGTGCCAGCAGCGTCTCAGGGGGAATCTCCTACGAGCAGTACTTC. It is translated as CASSVSGGISYEQYF. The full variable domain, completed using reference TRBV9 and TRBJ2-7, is DSGVTQTPKHLITATGQRVTLRCSPRSGDLSVYWYQQSLDQGLQFLIQYYNGEERAKGNILERFSAQQFPDLHSELNLSSLELGDSALYFCASSVSGGISYEQYFGPGTRLTVT.

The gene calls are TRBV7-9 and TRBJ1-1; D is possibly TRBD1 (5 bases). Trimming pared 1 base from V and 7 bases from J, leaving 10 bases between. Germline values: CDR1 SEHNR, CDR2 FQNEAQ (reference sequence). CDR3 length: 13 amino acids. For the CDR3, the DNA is TGTGCCAGCAGCTTAGTTAGGGGAGATGAAGCTTTCTTT. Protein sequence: CASSLVRGDEAFF.

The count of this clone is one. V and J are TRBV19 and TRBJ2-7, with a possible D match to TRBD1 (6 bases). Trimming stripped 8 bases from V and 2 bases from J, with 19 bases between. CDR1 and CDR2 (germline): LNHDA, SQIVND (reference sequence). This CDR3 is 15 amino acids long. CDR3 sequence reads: CASSTGDTTTYEQYF. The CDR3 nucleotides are TGTGCCAGTTCCACCGGGGACACGACGACCTACGAGCAGTACTTC.

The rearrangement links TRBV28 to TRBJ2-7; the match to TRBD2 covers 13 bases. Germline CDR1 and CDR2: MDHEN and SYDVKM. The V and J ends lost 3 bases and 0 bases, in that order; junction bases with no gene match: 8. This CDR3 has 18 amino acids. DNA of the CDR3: TGTGCCAGCAGTTTTCTCTCGACTAGCGGGGGGTCCTCCTACGAGCAGTACTTC. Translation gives CASSFLSTSGGSSYEQYF.

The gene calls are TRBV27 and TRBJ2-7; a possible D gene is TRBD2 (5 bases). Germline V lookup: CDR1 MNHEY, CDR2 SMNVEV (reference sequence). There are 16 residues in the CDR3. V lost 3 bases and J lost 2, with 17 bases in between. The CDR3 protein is CASSFQRGWGAYEQYF. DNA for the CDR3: TGTGCCAGCAGTTTCCAACGGGGTTGGGGAGCCTACGAGCAGTACTTC.

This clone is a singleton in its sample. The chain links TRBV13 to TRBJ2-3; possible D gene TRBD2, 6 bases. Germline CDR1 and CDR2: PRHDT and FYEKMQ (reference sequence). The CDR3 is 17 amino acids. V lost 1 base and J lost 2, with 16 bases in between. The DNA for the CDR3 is TGTGCCAGCAGCTTAGAGGGCGGAGGGCAACACACAGATACGCAGTATTTT. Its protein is CASSLEGGGQHTDTQYF.

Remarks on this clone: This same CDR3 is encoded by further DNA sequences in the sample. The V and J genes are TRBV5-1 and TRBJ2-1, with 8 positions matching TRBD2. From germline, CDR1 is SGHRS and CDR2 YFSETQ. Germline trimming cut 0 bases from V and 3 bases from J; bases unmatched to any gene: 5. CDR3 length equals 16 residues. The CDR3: CASSLVRGGSYNEQFF. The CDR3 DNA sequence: TGCGCCAGCAGCTTGGTCCGGGGGGGTAGCTACAATGAGCAGTTCTTC.

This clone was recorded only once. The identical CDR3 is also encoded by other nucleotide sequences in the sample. For the CDR3, the DNA is TGTGCCAGTAGTATATATGGGAACACTGAAGCTTTCTTT. Protein: CASSIYGNTEAFF. The chain joins TRBV19 to TRBJ1-1; D is ambiguous. The CDR3 consists of 13 residues. Germline CDR1 and CDR2: LNHDA and SQIVND (reference sequence). Trimming pared 2 bases from V and 1 base from J, leaving 5 bases between.

CDR3 DNA: TGTGCCAGCAGTTCGACAGGCGCTGAAGCTTTCTTT. Encoded protein: CASSSTGAEAFF. This chain joins TRBV27 and TRBJ1-1; TRBD1 might be the D (6 bases). This CDR3 has 12 residues. The ends were cut back, 4 bases at V and 6 bases at J, with 9 bases in the middle. Germline V gives CDR1 MNHEY, CDR2 SMNVEV (reference sequence).

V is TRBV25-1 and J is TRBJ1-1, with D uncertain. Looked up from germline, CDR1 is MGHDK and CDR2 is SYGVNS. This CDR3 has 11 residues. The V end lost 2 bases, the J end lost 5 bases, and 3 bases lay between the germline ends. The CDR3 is CASSEGTEAFF. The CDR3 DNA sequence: TGTGCCAGCAGTGAAGGTACTGAAGCTTTCTTT.

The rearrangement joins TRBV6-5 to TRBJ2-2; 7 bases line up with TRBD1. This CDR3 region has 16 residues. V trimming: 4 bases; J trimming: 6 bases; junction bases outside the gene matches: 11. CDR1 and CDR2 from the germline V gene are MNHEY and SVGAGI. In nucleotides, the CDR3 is TGTGCCAGCAGTTCACCGGACAGGCGGTCGGCCGGGGAGCTGTTTTTT. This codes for CASSSPDRRSAGELFF.

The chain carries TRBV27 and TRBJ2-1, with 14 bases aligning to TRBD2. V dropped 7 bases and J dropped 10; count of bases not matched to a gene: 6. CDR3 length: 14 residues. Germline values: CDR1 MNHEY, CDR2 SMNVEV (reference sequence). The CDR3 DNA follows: TGTGCCAGCACATCGGGACTAGCGGGAGACGAGCAGTTCTTC. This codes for CASTSGLAGDEQFF.

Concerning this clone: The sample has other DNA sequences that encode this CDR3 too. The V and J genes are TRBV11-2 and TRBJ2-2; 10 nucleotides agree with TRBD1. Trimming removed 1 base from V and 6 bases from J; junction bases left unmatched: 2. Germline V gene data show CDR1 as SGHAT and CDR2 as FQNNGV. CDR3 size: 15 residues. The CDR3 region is CASSLGQGAAGELFF. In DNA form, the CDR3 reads TGTGCCAGCAGCTTAGGACAGGGGGCGGCCGGGGAGCTGTTTTTT. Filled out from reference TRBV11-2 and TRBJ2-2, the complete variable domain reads EAGVAQSPRYKIIEKRQSVAFWCNPISGHATLYWYQQILGQGPKLLIQFQNNGVVDDSQLPKDRFSAERLKGVDSTLKIQPAKLEDSAVYLCASSLGQGAAGELFFGEGSRLTVL.

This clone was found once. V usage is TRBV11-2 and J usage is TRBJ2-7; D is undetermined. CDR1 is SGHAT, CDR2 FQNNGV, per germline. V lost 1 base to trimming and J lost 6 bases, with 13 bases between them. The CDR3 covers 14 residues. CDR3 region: CASSLGQTSAEQYF. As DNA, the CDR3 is TGTGCCAGCAGCTTAGGTCAGACCAGCGCCGAGCAGTACTTC.

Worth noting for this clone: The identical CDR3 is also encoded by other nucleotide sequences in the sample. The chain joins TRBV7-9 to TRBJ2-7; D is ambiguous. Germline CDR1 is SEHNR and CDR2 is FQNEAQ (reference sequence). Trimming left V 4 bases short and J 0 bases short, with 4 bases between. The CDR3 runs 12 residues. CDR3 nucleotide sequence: TGTGCCAGCAGCTCGCCCTCCTACGAGCAGTACTTC. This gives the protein CASSSPSYEQYF.